Each of the 2 T cell receptor beta chains below was sequenced from the same sample in a study of neurological immune-mediated disorders. TCRdb redid the calling of the 5' RACE reads with MiXCR, one entry per CDR3 protein. The table shows tens of thousands of distinct CDR3 sequences, with roughly 15% occurring only once. Sequenced: PBMCs. These TCRs come from a female donor with HTLV-1-associated myelopathy (HAM/TSP).

This clonotype was seen ten or more times. This chain joins TRBV28 and TRBJ1-1; no firm D call. Germline loops: CDR1 MDHEN, CDR2 SYDVKM. The CDR3 has 12 amino acids. The V end was cut by 2 bases, the J end by 1 base, with 2 bases between. The CDR3 nucleotides read TGTGCCAGCAGTTTACAGAACACTGAAGCTTTCTTT. Translated, it gives CASSLQNTEAFF.

There are many counts of this clonotype. This chain uses TRBV18 with TRBJ2-5, with 10 bases identical to TRBD2. This CDR3 has 16 residues. Germline V CDR1 and CDR2: KGHSH, LQKENI. After removal of 4 bases from V and 7 bases from J, the junction contained 12 bases not matched to a gene. DNA for the CDR3: TGTGCCAGCTCACAGACCGGACTAGCGGCCGTTGGGACCCAGTACTTC. It specifies CASSQTGLAAVGTQYF.